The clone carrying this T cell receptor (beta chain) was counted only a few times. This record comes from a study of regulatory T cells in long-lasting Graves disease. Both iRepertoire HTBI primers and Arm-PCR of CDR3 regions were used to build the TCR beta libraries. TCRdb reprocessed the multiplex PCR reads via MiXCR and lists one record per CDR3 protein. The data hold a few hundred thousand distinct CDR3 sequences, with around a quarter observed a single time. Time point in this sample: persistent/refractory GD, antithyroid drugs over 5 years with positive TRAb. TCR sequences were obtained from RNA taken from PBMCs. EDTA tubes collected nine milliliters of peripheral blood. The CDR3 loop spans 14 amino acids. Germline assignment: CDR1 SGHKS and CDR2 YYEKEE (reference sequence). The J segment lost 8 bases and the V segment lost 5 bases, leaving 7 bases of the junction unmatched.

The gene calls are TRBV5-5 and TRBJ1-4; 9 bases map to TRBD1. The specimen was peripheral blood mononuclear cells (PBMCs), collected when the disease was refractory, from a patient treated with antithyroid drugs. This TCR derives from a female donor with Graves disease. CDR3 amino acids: CASRQTGGKEKLFF. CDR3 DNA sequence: TGTGCCAGCAGACAGACAGGGGGGAAAGAAAAACTGTTTTTT.